Detailed here is one T cell receptor (beta chain). Its antigen remains unidentified. Generated by immunoSEQ multiplex PCR, the TCRdb table keeps only in-frame clones and is missing some. Of tens of thousands of clones in the sample, less than 90% are singletons; the top ten hold more than 1.5%. These data originate in a study of a mutant IDH1 vaccine in newly diagnosed glioma. Overall study: The first vaccination came 4-6 weeks after radiotherapy alone, or with temozolomide cycles.

The CDR3 consists of 14 residues. Germline CDR1 reads SNHLY; CDR2 reads FYNNEI. Deletions cut 7 bases from V and 6 bases from J, with 19 bases between. Time point meaning: week 35, safety follow-up. Every single dose of the vaccine, 300 ug of mutant IDH1 20-mer peptide, came with topical imiquimod. Here the sequenced sample was PBMCs, taken from a glioma patient whose treatment included an IDH1 peptide vaccine. The chain joins TRBV2 to TRBJ2-7; D is unclear. This receptor was identified in a man between 40 and 49 years old with glioma. CDR3 region: CASTSLHKPVEQYF. CDR3 coding DNA: TGTGCCAGCACCTCTCTCCACAAACCGGTCGAGCAGTACTTC.